One T cell receptor beta chain is described in this entry. Its matching antigen is unknown. V dropped 5 bases and J dropped 3 bases, with 13 bases sitting between them. In germline, CDR1 is SGHTA, CDR2 FQGNSA. This CDR3 has 15 amino acids. This record comes from a study of cytomegalovirus exposure and HLA in healthy donors. Study results and caveats: TCR beta sequences reportedly predicted the HLA-A and HLA-B alleles of most subjects accurately.

The PCR used 60 Vbeta and 13 Jbeta primers. Using immunoSEQ multiplex PCR, the repertoire was profiled, and TCRdb retains in-frame clones only, with some absent. The repertoire holds 170,000 or so clones, around three quarters seen once, with 1% in the top ten. The sequencing sample was made of PBMCs. The V gene is TRBV7-2, the J gene TRBJ2-2; weak D call: TRBD2 (6 bases). The TCR originated in a woman between 45 and 65 years old in good health and CMV-seropositive. The CDR3 spells CASSPEGPHTGELFF. The CDR3 DNA sequence: TGTGCCAGCAGCCCGGAGGGACCCCACACCGGGGAGCTGTTTTTT.